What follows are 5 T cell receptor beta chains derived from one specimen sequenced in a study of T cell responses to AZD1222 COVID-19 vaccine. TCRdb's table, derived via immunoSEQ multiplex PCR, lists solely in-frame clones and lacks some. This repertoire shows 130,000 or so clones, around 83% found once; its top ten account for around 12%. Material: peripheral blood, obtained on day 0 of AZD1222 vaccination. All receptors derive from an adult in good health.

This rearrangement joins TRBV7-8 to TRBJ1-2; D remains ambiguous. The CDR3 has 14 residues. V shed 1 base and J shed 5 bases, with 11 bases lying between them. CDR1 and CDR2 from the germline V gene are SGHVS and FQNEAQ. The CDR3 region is CASSLGPIRYGYTF. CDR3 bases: TGTGCCAGCAGCTTAGGCCCGATCCGTTATGGCTACACCTTC.

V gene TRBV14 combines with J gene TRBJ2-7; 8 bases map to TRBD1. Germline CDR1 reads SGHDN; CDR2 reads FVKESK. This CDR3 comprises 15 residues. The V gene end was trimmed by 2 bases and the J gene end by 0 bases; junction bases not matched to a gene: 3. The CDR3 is CASSQPGTGSYEQYF. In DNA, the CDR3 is TGTGCCAGCAGCCAACCCGGGACAGGCTCCTACGAGCAGTACTTC.

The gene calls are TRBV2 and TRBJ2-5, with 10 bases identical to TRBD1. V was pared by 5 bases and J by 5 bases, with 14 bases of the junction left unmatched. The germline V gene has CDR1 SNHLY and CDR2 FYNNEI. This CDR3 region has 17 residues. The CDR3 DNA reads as TGTGCCAGCAGTTCGCAGCACTCCGGGACAGGGGTTGAGACCCAGTACTTC. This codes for CASSSQHSGTGVETQYF.

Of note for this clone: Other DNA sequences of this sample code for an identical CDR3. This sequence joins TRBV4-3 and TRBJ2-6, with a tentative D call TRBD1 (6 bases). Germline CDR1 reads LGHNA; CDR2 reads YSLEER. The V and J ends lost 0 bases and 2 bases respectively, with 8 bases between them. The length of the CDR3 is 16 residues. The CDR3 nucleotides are TGCGCCAGCAGCCAAGATGGGGGCGCTGGGGCCAACGTCCTGACTTTC. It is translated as CASSQDGGAGANVLTF.

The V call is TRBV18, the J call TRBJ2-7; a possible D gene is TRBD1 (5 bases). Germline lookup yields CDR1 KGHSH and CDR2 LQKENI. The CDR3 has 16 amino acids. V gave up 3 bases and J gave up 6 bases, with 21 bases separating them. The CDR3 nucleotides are TGTGCCAGCTCACCTCAAGGGGCCGACGACAGTGCCGAGCAGTACTTC. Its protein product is CASSPQGADDSAEQYF.